The clone carrying this T cell receptor beta chain was detected a few times. The target antigen is unknown. The source of the sample is a study of vaccination and CD4 T cells after COVID-19. Time point denoted: late sampling 161 to 241 days after vaccination in a few convalescent patients. The treatment denotes: approximately 9-day PBMC culture with coronavirus spike peptide pools or control peptides (ViraFEST assay). The Oncomine TCR Beta short-read assay generated sequence data from the DNA of cultured CD4+ T cells. TCRdb fed the PCR reads into MiXCR, producing one record per CDR3 protein. The table records approximately 27,000 distinct CDR3 sequences, around a third of them present only once. This CDR3 has 13 amino acids. In germline, CDR1 is LNHDA, CDR2 SQIVND (reference sequence). Losses at the gene ends were 7 bases for V and 8 bases for J; bases not matched to a gene: 8.

The source material was CD4+ T cells from blood, cultured in vitro, sampled about 7 months after SARS-CoV-2 vaccination. The gene calls are TRBV19 and TRBJ1-2, with 9 bases matching TRBD1. This clonotype originated in a human donor who had recovered from COVID-19. This CDR3 is CASKSGQGVGYTF. The CDR3 DNA reads as TGTGCCAGTAAGTCGGGACAGGGCGTCGGCTACACCTTC.